This record looks at one TCR beta chain sequence and its context. Using immunoSEQ multiplex PCR, the repertoire was profiled, and TCRdb retains in-frame clones only, with some absent. The sample has some 350,000 clones; over 80% are singletons. The data derive from a study of blood T cell repertoires in COVID-19. Background on the study: Sources were T cells, B-cell-depleted T cells, or PBMCs; the material itself was cDNA or gDNA.

Enrollment of patients from Seattle took place during active infection, with longitudinal follow-up. Sequenced input: peripheral blood. The clonotype comes from a woman between 45 and 65 years old with COVID-19, enrolled during active disease.

CDR3 DNA: TGTGCCAGCAGTTTCAGACAGGGTACCTACGAGCAGTACTTC. It specifies CASSFRQGTYEQYF. The V call is TRBV28, the J call TRBJ2-7; 7 bases match TRBD1. Germline CDR1 and CDR2: MDHEN and SYDVKM. V lost 3 bases and J lost 2; bases outside the gene matches: 4. The CDR3 spans 14 residues. Drawing the rest from reference TRBV28 and TRBJ2-7, the complete variable domain is DVKVTQSSRYLVKRTGEKVFLECVQDMDHENMFWYRQDPGLGLRLIYFSYDVKMKEKGDIPEGYSVSREKKERFSLILESASTNQTSMYLCASSFRQGTYEQYFGPGTRLTVT.